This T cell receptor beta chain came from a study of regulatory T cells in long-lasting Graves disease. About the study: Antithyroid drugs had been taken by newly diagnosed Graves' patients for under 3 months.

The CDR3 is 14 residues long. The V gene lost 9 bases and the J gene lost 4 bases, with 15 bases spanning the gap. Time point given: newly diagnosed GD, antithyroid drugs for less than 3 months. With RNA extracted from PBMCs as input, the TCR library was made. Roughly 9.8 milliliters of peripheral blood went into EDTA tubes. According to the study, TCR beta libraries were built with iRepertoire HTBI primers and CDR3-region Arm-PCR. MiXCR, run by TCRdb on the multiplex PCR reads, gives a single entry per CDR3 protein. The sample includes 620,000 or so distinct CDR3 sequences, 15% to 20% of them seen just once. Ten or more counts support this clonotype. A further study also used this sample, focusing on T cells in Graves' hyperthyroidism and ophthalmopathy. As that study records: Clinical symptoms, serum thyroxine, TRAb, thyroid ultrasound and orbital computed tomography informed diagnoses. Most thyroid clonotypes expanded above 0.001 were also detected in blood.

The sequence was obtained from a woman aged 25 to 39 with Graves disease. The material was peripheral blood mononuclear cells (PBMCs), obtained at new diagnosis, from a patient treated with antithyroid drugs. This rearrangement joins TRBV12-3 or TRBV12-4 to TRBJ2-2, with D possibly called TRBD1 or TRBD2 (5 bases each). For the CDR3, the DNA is TGTGCCAGTCGAAAAAGTGGGGGCACCGGGGAGCTGTTTTTT. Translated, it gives CASRKSGGTGELFF.